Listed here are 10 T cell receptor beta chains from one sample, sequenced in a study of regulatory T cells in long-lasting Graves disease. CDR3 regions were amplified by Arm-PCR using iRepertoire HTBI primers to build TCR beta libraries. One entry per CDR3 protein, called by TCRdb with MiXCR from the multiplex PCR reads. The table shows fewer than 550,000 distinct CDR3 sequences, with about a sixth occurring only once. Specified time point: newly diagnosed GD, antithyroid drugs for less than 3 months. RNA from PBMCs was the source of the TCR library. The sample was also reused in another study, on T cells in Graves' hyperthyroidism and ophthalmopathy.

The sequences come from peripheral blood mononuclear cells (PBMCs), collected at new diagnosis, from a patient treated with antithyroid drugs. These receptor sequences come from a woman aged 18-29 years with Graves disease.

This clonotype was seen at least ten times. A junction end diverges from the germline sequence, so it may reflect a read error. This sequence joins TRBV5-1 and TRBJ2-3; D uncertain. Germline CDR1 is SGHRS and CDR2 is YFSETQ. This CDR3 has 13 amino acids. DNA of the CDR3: TGTGCCAGCAGCCCCGAAGTGCTGGATACGCAGTATTTT. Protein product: CASSPEVLDTQYF. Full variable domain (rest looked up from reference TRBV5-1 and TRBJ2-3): KAGVTQTPRYLIKTRGQQVTLSCSPISGHRSVSWYQQTPGQGLQFLFEYFSETQRNKGNFPGRFSGRQFSNSRSEMNVSTLELGDSALYLCASSPEVLDTQYFGPGTRLTVL.

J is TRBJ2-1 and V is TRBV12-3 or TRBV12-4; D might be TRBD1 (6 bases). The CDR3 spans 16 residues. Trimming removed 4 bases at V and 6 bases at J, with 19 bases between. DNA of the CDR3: TGTGCCAGCAGTTCCGGACCGCTGGAACAGGGCAATGAGCAGTTCTTC. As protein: CASSSGPLEQGNEQFF.

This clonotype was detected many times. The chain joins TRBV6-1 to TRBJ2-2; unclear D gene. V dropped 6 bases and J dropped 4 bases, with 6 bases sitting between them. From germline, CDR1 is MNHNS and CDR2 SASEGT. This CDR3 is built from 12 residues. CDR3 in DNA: TGTGCCAGCAGCAAGCTCACCGGGGAGCTGTTTTTT. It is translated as CASSKLTGELFF.

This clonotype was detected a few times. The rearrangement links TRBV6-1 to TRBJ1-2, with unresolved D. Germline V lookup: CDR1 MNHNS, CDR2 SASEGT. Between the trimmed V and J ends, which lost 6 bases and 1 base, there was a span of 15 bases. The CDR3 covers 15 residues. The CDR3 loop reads CASRPSPRDNYGYTF. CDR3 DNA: TGTGCCAGCAGACCGTCTCCGAGAGATAACTATGGCTACACCTTC.

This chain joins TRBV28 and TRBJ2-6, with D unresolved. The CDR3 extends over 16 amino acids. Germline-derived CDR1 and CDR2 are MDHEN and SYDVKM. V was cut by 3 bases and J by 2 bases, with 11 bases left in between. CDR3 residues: CASSFSSGAGANVLTF. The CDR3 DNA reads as TGTGCCAGCAGTTTTTCCTCAGGAGCTGGGGCCAACGTCCTGACTTTC. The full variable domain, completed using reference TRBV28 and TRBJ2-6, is DVKVTQSSRYLVKRTGEKVFLECVQDMDHENMFWYRQDPGLGLRLIYFSYDVKMKEKGDIPEGYSVSREKKERFSLILESASTNQTSMYLCASSFSSGAGANVLTFGAGSRLTVL.

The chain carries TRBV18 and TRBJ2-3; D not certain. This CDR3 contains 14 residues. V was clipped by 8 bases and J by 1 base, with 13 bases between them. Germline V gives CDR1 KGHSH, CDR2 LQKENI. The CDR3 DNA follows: TGTGCCAGCGGCACTACCACAGGCACAGATACGCAGTATTTT. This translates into CASGTTTGTDTQYF. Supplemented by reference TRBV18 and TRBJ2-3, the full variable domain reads NAGVMQNPRHLVRRRGQEARLRCSPMKGHSHVYWYRQLPEEGLKFMVYLQKENIIDESGMPKERFSAEFPKEGPSILRIQQVVRGDSAAYFCASGTTTGTDTQYFGPGTRLTVL.

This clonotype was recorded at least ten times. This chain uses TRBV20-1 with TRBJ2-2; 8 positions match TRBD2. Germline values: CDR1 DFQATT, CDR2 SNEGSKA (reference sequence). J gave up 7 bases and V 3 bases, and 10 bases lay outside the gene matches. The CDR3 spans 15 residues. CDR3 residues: CSASVSGSNSGELFF. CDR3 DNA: TGCAGTGCTAGTGTCAGCGGGAGTAATAGCGGGGAGCTGTTTTTT.

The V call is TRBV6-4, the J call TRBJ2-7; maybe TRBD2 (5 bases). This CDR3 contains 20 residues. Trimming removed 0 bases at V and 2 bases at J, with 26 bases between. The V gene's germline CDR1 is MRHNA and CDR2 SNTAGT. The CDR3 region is CASSDSNGPQEGRWPYEQYF. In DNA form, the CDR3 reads TGTGCCAGCAGTGACTCGAACGGGCCACAAGAGGGAAGGTGGCCCTACGAGCAGTACTTC.

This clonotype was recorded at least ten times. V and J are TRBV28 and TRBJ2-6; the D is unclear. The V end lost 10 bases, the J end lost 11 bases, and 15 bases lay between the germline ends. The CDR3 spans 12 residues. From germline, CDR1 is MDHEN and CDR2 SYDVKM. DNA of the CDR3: TGTGCCACCAAAACCTCTACTCACGTCCTGACTTTC. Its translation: CATKTSTHVLTF. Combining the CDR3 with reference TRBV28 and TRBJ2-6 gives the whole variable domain DVKVTQSSRYLVKRTGEKVFLECVQDMDHENMFWYRQDPGLGLRLIYFSYDVKMKEKGDIPEGYSVSREKKERFSLILESASTNQTSMYLCATKTSTHVLTFGAGSRLTVL.

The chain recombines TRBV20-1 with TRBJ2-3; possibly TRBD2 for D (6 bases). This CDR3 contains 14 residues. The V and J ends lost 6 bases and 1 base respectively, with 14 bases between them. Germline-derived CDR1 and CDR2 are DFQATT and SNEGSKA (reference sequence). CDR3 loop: CSAQRDSRTDTQYF. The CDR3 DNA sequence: TGCAGTGCACAACGGGACTCCCGCACAGATACGCAGTATTTT.